The 28 T cell receptor beta chains below come from one sample, sequenced in a study of blood T cell repertoires in COVID-19. TCRdb's copy holds only in-frame clones and misses some; the assay was immunoSEQ multiplex PCR. Among about 220,000 clones listed, around four fifths were seen once. The sequenced material came from peripheral blood. These receptors were taken from a woman between 55 and 75 years old who had recovered from COVID-19.

The sample holds many counts of this clone. V and J are TRBV29-1 and TRBJ1-1, with D perhaps TRBD1 (6 bases). Germline CDR1 SQVTM, CDR2 ANQGSEA. This CDR3 contains 13 residues. Trimming left V 4 bases short and J 4 bases short, with 13 bases between. CDR3 amino acids: CSVARGRGTEAFF. The CDR3, as DNA: TGCAGCGTTGCGCGGGGGCGCGGCACTGAAGCTTTCTTT.

The chain has TRBV5-6 and TRBJ2-2, with D possibly matching TRBD2 (5 bases). CDR3 length: 16 residues. Deletions cut 0 bases from V and 9 bases from J, with 18 bases between. Germline-derived CDR1 and CDR2 are SGHDT and YYEEEE. The CDR3 sequence: CASSLAGTRPHRELFF. CDR3 coding DNA: TGTGCCAGCAGCTTGGCCGGAACTAGACCCCACCGGGAGCTGTTTTTT.

The rearrangement joins TRBV12-3 or TRBV12-4 to TRBJ2-3; D unclear. The V end was cut by 4 bases, the J end by 6 bases, with 5 bases between. This CDR3 has 11 residues. CDR3 loop: CASSSGDTQYF. The DNA of the CDR3 is TGTGCCAGCAGTTCTGGCGATACGCAGTATTTT.

This clone was seen a single time. This chain connects TRBV14 to TRBJ2-5, with TRBD1 as a possible D gene (5 bases). Between the trimmed V and J ends, which lost 5 bases and 4 bases, there was a span of 14 bases. CDR1 and CDR2 (germline): SGHDN, FVKESK. CDR3 length equals 14 residues. As DNA, the CDR3 is TGTGCCAGCAGCTTAAGCAGGGTCTCAGAGACCCAGTACTTC. Translated, it gives CASSLSRVSETQYF. Supplemented by reference TRBV14 and TRBJ2-5, the full variable domain reads EAGVTQFPSHSVIEKGQTVTLRCDPISGHDNLYWYRRVMGKEIKFLLHFVKESKQDESGMPNNRFLAERTGGTYSTLKVQPAELEDSGVYFCASSLSRVSETQYFGPGTRLLVL.

The rearrangement uses TRBV5-1 and TRBJ2-7, with 9 bases aligning to TRBD1. Looked up from germline, CDR1 is SGHRS and CDR2 is YFSETQ. Trimming at V came to 5 bases and at J to 1 base, leaving 7 bases not matched to a gene. The CDR3 contains 15 residues. The CDR3 protein is CASRHTGTGSYEQYF. CDR3 bases: TGCGCCAGCAGACACACCGGGACAGGGTCCTACGAGCAGTACTTC.

The rearrangement joins TRBV6-5 to TRBJ2-2; a weak D match, TRBD1 (5 bases). The CDR3 consists of 14 residues. V lost 4 bases to trimming and J lost 3 bases, with 9 bases between them. The germline V gene encodes CDR1 MNHEY and CDR2 SVGAGI. CDR3: CASSWTRDTGELFF. Here the CDR3 DNA reads TGTGCCAGCAGTTGGACACGCGACACCGGGGAGCTGTTTTTT.

CDR3 nucleotide sequence: TGCAGCGTTGTGCTTGGGCCTGTTGGGTTGGGAAACACCATATATTTT. Amino acid sequence: CSVVLGPVGLGNTIYF. The V call is TRBV29-1, the J call TRBJ1-3; D gene ambiguous. The ends were cut back, 4 bases at V and 4 bases at J, with 20 bases in the middle. CDR1 SQVTM and CDR2 ANQGSEA come from the germline V gene. The CDR3 totals 16 residues. Together with reference TRBV29-1 and TRBJ1-3, the CDR3 gives the full variable domain: SAVISQKPSRDICQRGTSLTIQCQVDSQVTMMFWYRQQPGQSLTLIATANQGSEATYESGFVIDKFPISRPNLTFSTLTVSNMSPEDSSIYLCSVVLGPVGLGNTIYFGEGSWLTVV.

In this sample, this clone turned up a few times. This rearrangement joins TRBV29-1 to TRBJ2-2, with D unclear. Germline V gene lookup returns CDR1 SQVTM and CDR2 ANQGSEA. Trimming pared 6 bases from V and 3 bases from J, leaving 2 bases between. The CDR3 length is 10 residues. The CDR3 DNA reads TGCAGCGTCTACACCGGGGAGCTGTTTTTT. Protein product: CSVYTGELFF.

The gene calls are TRBV4-2 and TRBJ1-6; D gene uncertain. V shed 0 bases and J shed 5 bases, with 8 bases lying between them. CDR1 and CDR2 from the germline V gene are LGHNA and YNFKEQ. The CDR3 length is 15 residues. The CDR3 coding sequence is TGTGCCAGCAGCCAAGAGGGCAGAGATAATTCACCCCTCCACTTT. Its protein is CASSQEGRDNSPLHF.

The sample holds one count of this clone. V is TRBV2 and J is TRBJ2-5; TRBD1 matches at 9 bases. The CDR3 is 12 residues long. Germline loops: CDR1 SNHLY, CDR2 FYNNEI. J lost 3 bases, V lost 8 bases, and 1 base had no gene match. This CDR3 reads CASRQGEETQYF. CDR3 sequence (DNA): TGTGCCAGCCGACAGGGGGAAGAGACCCAGTACTTC.

The chain combines TRBV7-9 with TRBJ1-2; D is undetermined. The CDR3 runs to 13 residues. The germline V gene encodes CDR1 SEHNR and CDR2 FQNEAQ (reference sequence). V lost 6 bases to trimming and J lost 5 bases, with 13 bases between them. This chain's CDR3 is CASSQQTDYGYTF. In DNA form, the CDR3 reads TGTGCCAGCAGTCAACAGACGGATTATGGCTACACCTTC. Together with reference TRBV7-9 and TRBJ1-2, the CDR3 gives the full variable domain: DTGVSQNPRHKITKRGQNVTFRCDPISEHNRLYWYRQTLGQGPEFLTYFQNEAQLEKSRLLSDRFSAERPKGSFSTLEIQRTEQGDSAMYLCASSQQTDYGYTFGSGTRLTVV.

The chain recombines TRBV7-8 with TRBJ1-1, with D possibly being TRBD1 (5 bases). V dropped 5 bases and J dropped 2 bases, with 15 bases sitting between them. Looked up from germline, CDR1 is SGHVS and CDR2 is FQNEAQ. The CDR3 extends over 15 amino acids. CDR3 in amino acids: CASSTPRGRNTEAFF. For the CDR3, the DNA is TGTGCCAGCAGCACACCTAGGGGAAGAAACACTGAAGCTTTCTTT.

The chain recombines TRBV7-8 with TRBJ1-1, with D maybe TRBD1 (5 bases). The V gene's germline CDR1 is SGHVS and CDR2 FQNEAQ. The CDR3 spans 14 residues. The germline V and J ends were trimmed by 3 bases and 1 base, with 9 bases remaining between them. The CDR3, as DNA: TGTGCCAGCAGCTTTAGGACATCGAACACTGAAGCTTTCTTT. Translated: CASSFRTSNTEAFF.

The rearrangement uses TRBV25-1 and TRBJ2-3; 13 bases are shared with TRBD2. The CDR3 sequence is 14 residues long. V was clipped by 6 bases and J by 7 bases; unmatched bases: 4. Germline CDR1 and CDR2: MGHDK and SYGVNS. CDR3 in amino acids: CASRTSGGPYTQYF. The CDR3 DNA sequence: TGTGCCAGCAGGACTAGCGGGGGGCCTTATACGCAGTATTTT.

A word on this clone: The junction shows a germline mismatch at one end, possibly a read error. The gene calls are TRBV7-7 and TRBJ2-1; possible D gene TRBD1, 5 bases. The CDR3 covers 13 residues. Germline values: CDR1 SSHAT, CDR2 FNYEAQ (reference sequence). As DNA, the CDR3 is TGTGCTAGCAGCCGCGACAGATACAATGAGCAGTTCTTC. Its translation is CASSRDRYNEQFF. The full variable domain, in which reference TRBV7-7 and TRBJ2-1 provide the parts outside the CDR3, is GAGVSQSPRYKVTKRGQDVTLRCDPISSHATLYWYQQALGQGPEFLTYFNYEAQPDKSGLPSDRFSAERPEGSISTLTIQRTEQRDSAMYRCASSRDRYNEQFFGPGTRLTVL.

CDR3 residues: CASSFLQGNGYTF. CDR3 sequence (DNA): TGTGCCAGCAGTTTCCTTCAGGGGAATGGCTACACCTTC. This chain connects TRBV27 to TRBJ1-2; TRBD1 might be the D (6 bases). This CDR3 region has 13 residues. From germline, CDR1 is MNHEY and CDR2 SMNVEV (reference sequence). The ends were cut back, 3 bases at V and 6 bases at J, with 11 bases in the middle.

This clone occurred once. Written as DNA, the CDR3 is TGTGCCAGCTCACCGGACAGAATTACCTACGAGCAGTACTTC. As protein: CASSPDRITYEQYF. This rearrangement joins TRBV18 to TRBJ2-7; D may be TRBD1 (6 bases). Germline CDR1 is KGHSH and CDR2 is LQKENI. The CDR3 consists of 14 residues. Trimming stripped 3 bases from V and 2 bases from J, with 11 bases between.

J is TRBJ2-1 and V is TRBV14; 8 bases map to TRBD2. Germline V gene sequence: CDR1 SGHDN, CDR2 FVKESK. The CDR3 is 15 amino acids. V was clipped by 7 bases and J by 2 bases; unmatched bases: 7. CDR3: CASTEVGGAYNEQFF. CDR3 coding DNA: TGTGCCAGCACCGAAGTCGGGGGGGCCTACAATGAGCAGTTCTTC.

This chain links TRBV12-2 with TRBJ2-3; TRBD2, as called in the table, went unchecked against the DNA. TRBV12-2 is described as a pseudogene. CDR3 length: 18 amino acids. The DNA of the CDR3 is TGTGCAAGTCGCTTAGCGGGGAGCGGCGGGACTAGCACAGATACGCAGTATTTT. Its translation: CASRLAGSGGTSTDTQYF.

CDR3 loop: CASRNKQGRDTEAFF. The CDR3, as DNA: TGTGCCAGTAGGAACAAACAGGGTCGAGACACTGAAGCTTTCTTT. The chain uses TRBV19 and TRBJ1-1; the D gene is possibly TRBD1 (6 bases). Trimming stripped 6 bases from V and 3 bases from J, with 17 bases between. This CDR3 contains 15 residues. The V gene's germline CDR1 is LNHDA and CDR2 SQIVND (reference sequence).

This chain uses TRBV9 with TRBJ2-1, with D possibly being TRBD2 (6 bases). CDR3 length: 15 amino acids. Deletions cut 0 bases from V and 2 bases from J, with 9 bases between. Germline V gene data show CDR1 as SGDLS and CDR2 as YYNGEE. CDR3 amino acids: CASSVAWTTYNEQFF. The CDR3 DNA follows: TGTGCCAGCAGCGTAGCCTGGACTACCTACAATGAGCAGTTCTTC. Full variable domain (remainder filled in from reference TRBV9 and TRBJ2-1): DSGVTQTPKHLITATGQRVTLRCSPRSGDLSVYWYQQSLDQGLQFLIQYYNGEERAKGNILERFSAQQFPDLHSELNLSSLELGDSALYFCASSVAWTTYNEQFFGPGTRLTVL.

The genes are TRBV5-1 and TRBJ1-1; 12 bases map to TRBD1. The germline V gene encodes CDR1 SGHRS and CDR2 YFSETQ. V gave up 0 bases and J gave up 3 bases; unmatched junction bases: 6. This CDR3 is 17 amino acids long. CDR3 region: CASSLDGTGGADTEAFF. The DNA for the CDR3 is TGCGCCAGCAGCTTGGACGGGACAGGGGGCGCCGACACTGAAGCTTTCTTT.

This clone was observed a few times. This sequence joins TRBV3-1 (or the pseudogene TRBV3-2) and TRBJ2-7; 9 bases fit TRBD1. CDR1 and CDR2 from the germline V gene are LGHDT and YNNKEL (reference sequence). The CDR3 runs 17 residues. The trim removed 4 bases at V and 3 bases at J, leaving 13 bases unmatched. CDR3 sequence: CASSPRGTGTGLYEQYF. In nucleotides, the CDR3 is TGTGCCAGCAGCCCGCGGGGGACCGGGACAGGGCTCTACGAGCAGTACTTC.

The rearrangement joins TRBV10-3 to TRBJ1-6; 12 bases align to TRBD1. This CDR3 contains 16 residues. Losses at the gene ends were 6 bases for V and 7 bases for J; bases not matched to a gene: 7. Germline CDR1 reads ENHRY; CDR2 reads SYGVKD. In DNA, the CDR3 is TGTGCCATCAGGCCGGGACAGGGGGCGCGAAATTCACCCCTCCACTTT. This sequence encodes CAIRPGQGARNSPLHF.

The rearrangement uses TRBV6-5 and TRBJ1-6; unclear D gene. Looked up from germline, CDR1 is MNHEY and CDR2 is SVGAGI. Between the trimmed V and J ends, which lost 6 bases and 10 bases, there was a span of 13 bases. CDR3 length: 13 residues. The CDR3 is CASRSPGGSPLHF. The CDR3 DNA sequence: TGTGCCAGCAGGTCCCCGGGAGGCTCACCCCTCCACTTT.

This sequence joins TRBV7-9 and TRBJ2-1; TRBD2 aligns across 9 bases. The V and J ends lost 8 bases and 0 bases, in that order; junction bases with no gene match: 14. The CDR3 spans 18 residues. CDR1 and CDR2 from the germline V gene are SEHNR and FQNEAQ (reference sequence). CDR3 in amino acids: CASGPTPWRGGSYNEQFF. The CDR3 coding sequence is TGTGCCAGCGGCCCTACCCCTTGGCGGGGGGGCTCCTACAATGAGCAGTTCTTC. Together with reference TRBV7-9 and TRBJ2-1, the CDR3 gives the full variable domain: DTGVSQNPRHKITKRGQNVTFRCDPISEHNRLYWYRQTLGQGPEFLTYFQNEAQLEKSRLLSDRFSAERPKGSFSTLEIQRTEQGDSAMYLCASGPTPWRGGSYNEQFFGPGTRLTVL.

The chain employs TRBV27 and TRBJ2-3, with unresolved D. In germline, CDR1 is MNHEY, CDR2 SMNVEV (reference sequence). V was shortened by 6 bases and J by 3 bases, with 13 bases between the two germline ends. The CDR3 runs 14 residues. The chain's CDR3 is CASSPRFRTDTQYF. CDR3 nucleotide sequence: TGTGCCAGCAGCCCCCGGTTCCGGACAGATACGCAGTATTTT.

This clone was detected a few times. This sequence joins TRBV10-1 and TRBJ1-2; 8 nucleotides match TRBD1. There are 12 residues in the CDR3. The germline V gene has CDR1 WNHNN and CDR2 SYGVQD (reference sequence). J lost 7 bases, V lost 7 bases, and 5 bases had no gene match. The CDR3: CASTLTGAGYTF. The CDR3 DNA is TGCGCCAGCACCCTGACAGGGGCTGGCTACACCTTC.